These T cell receptor beta chains were read from a single sample in a study of blood T cell repertoires in COVID-19. Sequencing used immunoSEQ multiplex PCR; TCRdb keeps in-frame clones, though not all of them. This table has approximately 300,000 clones, under 95% appearing once. The sequencing sample was made of PBMCs or T cells enriched from blood (not recorded which). These receptors were collected from a woman in her thirties who had recovered from COVID-19. Each CDR3 is given with its conserved first and last residue. A D gene is named only where the DNA matches it firmly. Size tells how often a clone was seen (once, few, many) or the class of an expanded clone, and some rows leave it out.

d_call j_call v_call clone_size cdr3_aa cdr3_nt
TRBD2 TRBJ2-3 TRBV11-3 . CASSSTSGGTDTQYF TGTGCCAGCAGCTCAACTAGCGGGGGCACAGATACGCAGTATTTT
. TRBJ2-7 TRBV6-2/TRBV6-3 . CASSSPPLSARLYEQYF TGTGCCAGCAGTTCACCCCCCTTGTCAGCCCGACTATACGAGCAGTACTTC
. TRBJ2-1 TRBV29-1 . CSYKEETDANEQFF TGCAGCTATAAGGAAGAGACAGACGCCAATGAGCAGTTCTTC
TRBD2 TRBJ2-7 TRBV7-9 once CASSQRLAGARPGEQYF TGTGCCAGCAGCCAGCGGCTAGCGGGAGCACGCCCCGGCGAGCAGTACTTC
. TRBJ1-2 TRBV7-2 once CASSSSTGYGYTF TGTGCCAGCAGCTCGTCGACGGGCTATGGCTACACCTTC
TRBD2 TRBJ2-1 TRBV9 . CASSVEPGGSYNEQFF TGTGCCAGCAGCGTAGAACCGGGGGGCTCCTACAATGAGCAGTTCTTC
. TRBJ2-7 TRBV15 . CATSIGSGVLYEQYF TGTGCCACCAGCATCGGTAGCGGTGTCCTCTACGAGCAGTACTTC
. TRBJ2-2 TRBV11-3 . CASSLDLPTAPNTGELFF TGTGCCAGCAGCTTAGATTTGCCGACAGCTCCGAACACCGGGGAGCTGTTTTTT
. TRBJ2-3 TRBV7-2 once CASSLVTADTQYF TGTGCCAGCAGCTTAGTAACAGCAGATACGCAGTATTTT
. TRBJ2-5 TRBV7-8 . CASSLGGLEETQYF TGTGCCAGCAGCTTAGGAGGATTGGAAGAGACCCAGTACTTC
. TRBJ2-7 TRBV7-2 once CASAPAVTYEQYF TGTGCCTCAGCCCCAGCGGTAACCTACGAGCAGTACTTC
TRBD1 TRBJ1-2 TRBV19 . CAPLQGNYGYTF TGTGCCCCCTTACAGGGGAACTATGGCTACACCTTC
. TRBJ2-3 TRBV28 . CASSQAGRVGLTDTQYF TGTGCCAGCAGCCAGGCGGGGCGGGTGGGGCTCACAGATACGCAGTATTTT
. TRBJ2-3 TRBV15 . CATSRDRGGGPSTDTQYF TGTGCCACCAGCAGAGATCGTGGGGGGGGGCCCAGCACAGATACGCAGTATTTT
. TRBJ2-3 TRBV5-5 . CASSPHGGRVTDTQYF TGTGCCAGCAGCCCCCACGGGGGTAGAGTCACAGATACGCAGTATTTT
. TRBJ2-3 TRBV7-2 . CASSSPFPDTQYF TGTGCCAGCAGCTCCCCATTTCCAGATACGCAGTATTTT
TRBD2 TRBJ2-5 TRBV28 . CASSGRVVAGLPQETQYF TGTGCCAGCAGTGGCCGGGTGGTAGCGGGACTCCCCCAAGAGACCCAGTACTTC
TRBD2 TRBJ2-1 TRBV6-2/TRBV6-3 . CASSYSSGRGEQFF TGTGCCAGCAGTTACTCGTCCGGGAGGGGTGAGCAGTTCTTC
TRBD1 TRBJ1-1 TRBV11-3 . CASGNRGETEAFF TGTGCCAGCGGAAACAGGGGTGAGACTGAAGCTTTCTTT
TRBD1 TRBJ2-7 TRBV3-1/TRBV3-2 . CASSQGQGTDEQYF TGTGCCAGCAGCCAAGGACAGGGGACGGACGAGCAGTACTTC
TRBD1 TRBJ1-1 TRBV9 once CASSAGTGGGKNTEAFF TGTGCCAGCAGCGCCGGGACAGGGGGCGGAAAGAACACTGAAGCTTTCTTT
TRBD2 TRBJ2-1 TRBV4-1 . CASRTVTSGVYNEQFF TGCGCCAGCAGAACCGTCACTAGCGGGGTGTACAATGAGCAGTTCTTC
. TRBJ1-2 TRBV9 . CASSTGTNPNYGYTF TGTGCCAGCAGCACCGGGACAAATCCTAACTATGGCTACACCTTC
TRBD1 TRBJ2-7 TRBV6-5 few CASRHPTGGSEEQYF TGTGCCAGCAGGCACCCGACAGGGGGCTCTGAGGAGCAGTACTTC
TRBD1 TRBJ1-4 TRBV3-1/TRBV3-2 . CASSLSGTGREKLFF TGTGCCAGCAGCCTTTCGGGGACAGGGAGAGAAAAACTGTTTTTT
. TRBJ2-5 TRBV30 once CAWSVKGIQETQYF TGTGCCTGGAGTGTAAAGGGGATCCAAGAGACCCAGTACTTC
. TRBJ1-6 TRBV5-8 . CASRGLNSPLHF TGTGCCAGCAGGGGCCTTAATTCACCCCTCCACTTT
. TRBJ1-1 TRBV5-6 . CASSLAAGLAFF TGTGCCAGCAGCTTAGCGGCGGGCCTCGCTTTCTTT
TRBD1 TRBJ1-2 TRBV10-2 . CASSDGDRDRGYTF TGCGCCAGCAGTGATGGGGACAGGGATCGAGGCTACACCTTC